A single sample gave rise to the 2 T cell receptor beta chains below, sequenced in a study of PD-L1 blockade in urothelial cancer. Profiling relied on immunoSEQ multiplex PCR, and the TCRdb table lists in-frame clones only, not all of them. The sample has about 41,000 clones, roughly 81% seen once. Indicated time point: peripheral blood 6 weeks after treatment start. The specimen comprised PBMCs, sampled around atezolizumab (anti-PD-L1) treatment. The receptors shown here come from a man aged 65 to 85 with urothelial cancer.

The chain couples TRBV5-1 to TRBJ2-2; no reliable D call. This CDR3 spans 15 amino acids. Trimming shortened V by 6 bases and J by 2 bases, and 14 bases separated the two germline ends. CDR1 is SGHRS and CDR2 is YFSETQ in the germline V gene. The CDR3 region is CASNPYAENTGELFF. CDR3 sequence (DNA): TGCGCCAGCAACCCCTATGCGGAAAACACCGGGGAGCTGTTTTTT.

This clone has just a few counts. The V gene is TRBV10-3, the J gene TRBJ1-2, with 9 nucleotides matching TRBD1. With 8 bases clipped from V and 5 bases from J, the junction kept 15 bases outside the gene matches. The CDR3 has 16 amino acids. Germline values: CDR1 ENHRY, CDR2 SYGVKD. The chain's CDR3 is CAIAAWDRANLYGYTF. The CDR3 region has the DNA TGTGCCATCGCCGCGTGGGACAGGGCGAATCTATATGGCTACACCTTC.